The entry below describes one T cell receptor (beta chain). In this sample, this clonotype turned up a few times. No base quality values were provided; no much bigger clone lies one nucleotide off. The treatment or condition label on this specimen signifies: live attenuated yellow fever vaccine strain. PBMCs were isolated from peripheral blood using a standard Ficoll-Paque protocol. Epitope-specific CD8 T cells were sorted with a dextramer loaded with the yellow fever NS4B epitope peptide, together with anti-CD3 and anti-CD8 staining. RNA was extracted with TriZol from bulk PBMCs, CD4 and CD8 fractions, and dextramer-positive and dextramer-negative fractions. The CDR3 has 11 amino acids, counting the end cysteine and phenylalanine. Only the CDR3 DNA stays, 33 bases, in frame from base 1. Reading the germline V gene (reference sequence) gives CDR1 SGHAT and CDR2 FQDESV. V is shortened by 5 bases, J by 8 bases, and the region joining them spans 9 bases.

The record originates from a study of T cells after yellow fever vaccination (dated by TCRdb to between 2017 and 2020). Broadly, across the study: The SMART-Seq v4 Ultra Low Input RNA kit was used to prepare libraries from fractions with low cell numbers. Blood was collected at multiple timepoints before and after primary and secondary immunization, and bulk PBMC replicates and cell subsets were isolated. To follow T-cell clones before and after both primary and booster YFV17D yellow fever vaccination, bulk TCR alpha and beta repertoires underwent longitudinal sequencing. Two healthy male donors, one aged 18 to 30 and one aged 30 to 40 years, made up the cohort. The study at large found these results: Most clones expanded after primary vaccination were re-detected after the booster (just under 97% of CD4 and about 88% of CD8), suggesting broad memory maintenance. Compared with the primary T-cell response, the secondary T-cell response was weaker but faster, peaking on day 5 rather than day 15. A small share of clonotypes was detected in both CD4 and CD8 compartments, with the overlap likely arising from convergent recombination. Because abundant contaminating clonotypes from the bulk population could be contained in FACS-sorted repertoires, computational filtering was required. The study included only two donors, which limits how far the findings can be generalized.

TCR cDNA was synthesized by 5'RACE template switching, through which a universal primer site and unique molecular identifiers were introduced. Priming of cDNA synthesis was performed from both the TCR alpha and TCR beta constant segments. Libraries were amplified in two PCR steps, with sample barcodes and sequencing adapters added in the second step. Sequencing of libraries was performed on Illumina HiSeq 2500 (2x100 bp) or NovaSeq (2x150 bp). The source study handled its data this way. Reads were demultiplexed and collapsed into UMI consensus sequences with MIGEC, and V(D)J alignment was performed with MiXCR. Vaccine-responding clonotypes were defined with edgeR using replicate PBMC samples, requiring FDR below 0.01 and a log2 fold change above 5 up to day 15. Bulk clonotypes were assigned CD4 or CD8 identity according to which sequenced CD4 or CD8 repertoire held them at higher abundance. A clonotype counted as NS4B-specific if enriched at least 10-fold in dextramer-positive versus dextramer-negative fractions, with CD4-biased clonotypes left out. TCRdb trimmed the raw reads at Q25, called clones with MiXCR and kept productive beta chains. For every CDR3 protein sequence, its rows merge into one entry that carries the most common genes and DNA. The V and J calls, along with clone size, are taken from TCRdb and not from the paper's own processing. The sample table lists approximately 85,000 distinct CDR3 sequences, 10% to 15% of them with a count of one. The ten largest clones add up to under 30% of the sample.

Sequencing used CD8+ T cells not binding an NS4B(214-222) dextramer, sorted from PBMCs, obtained about 20 days after the first yellow fever vaccination. The cell subset or site label, as the study defines it: NS4B epitope dextramer-negative CD8 T cells. The chain was built from TRBV11-1 and TRBJ1-2; tentative D gene TRBD1, with 5 bases matching. The sequence was collected from a man aged 18 to 30 who received the YFV17D yellow fever vaccine. The CDR3 here reads CASSDSWGYTF. The DNA is as follows: TGTGCCAGCAGCGACAGCTGGGGCTACACCTTC.